This TCR beta chain was sequenced during a study of blood T cells in healthy people across ages. Together with a sample-barcoded 5' primer, a J-beta primer mix was included in a second PCR lasting about 7 to 12 cycles. Paired-end reads containing CDR3 totaled no fewer than 2.5 million for each sample. TCRdb redid the calling of the 5' RACE reads with MiXCR, one entry per CDR3 protein. The table includes more than 1,400,000 distinct CDR3 sequences, about 43% detected once. A minimum of 5.5 micrograms of total RNA was extracted per sample. There are 14 residues in the CDR3. The junction had 5 bases not matched to a gene; V was cut back by 4 bases and J by 6 bases. Germline V gene data show CDR1 as SGHRS and CDR2 as YFSETQ.

The clonotype comes from a woman between 18 and 29 years old in good health. This rearrangement joins TRBV5-1 to TRBJ1-5, with 9 bases aligning to TRBD1. The sample comprised blood. CDR3 DNA sequence: TGCGCCAGCAGCCCCACAGGGGGCATTCAGCCCCAGCATTTT. It translates to CASSPTGGIQPQHF. Variable domain in full (rest from reference TRBV5-1 and TRBJ1-5): KAGVTQTPRYLIKTRGQQVTLSCSPISGHRSVSWYQQTPGQGLQFLFEYFSETQRNKGNFPGRFSGRQFSNSRSEMNVSTLELGDSALYLCASSPTGGIQPQHFGDGTRLSIL.